This T cell receptor (beta chain) was recorded in a study of T cells expressing NK-cell markers. The overall study: Researchers got TCR beta repertoires out of sorted CD3+CD56+NKG2C+, CD3+CD56+NKG2C- and CD3+CD56-NKG2C+ T cells.

Findings and caveats of the study: More than 5 donors had dominant NKG2C+ clonotypes that comprised about 1.0-7.5% of their CD8+ T cells.

In germline, CDR1 is KGHDR, CDR2 SFDVKD. This CDR3 region has 13 residues. TCRdb reprocessed the 5' RACE reads, keeping one entry per CDR3 protein, no DNA. In all, the sample yields over 250,000 distinct CDR3 sequences. On this clonotype: Its antigen is not known.

The sequence was collected from a woman aged 18 to 75 in good health. The rearrangement links TRBV24-1 to TRBJ2-1; with no DNA, the TCRdb D assignment of TRBD2 cannot be verified. The sequencing input was blood T cells: a sorted CD56 or NKG2C T cell subset, CD4+ or CD8+ T cells, or bulk PBMC T cells (not recorded which). CDR3: CATSSRGALEQFF.